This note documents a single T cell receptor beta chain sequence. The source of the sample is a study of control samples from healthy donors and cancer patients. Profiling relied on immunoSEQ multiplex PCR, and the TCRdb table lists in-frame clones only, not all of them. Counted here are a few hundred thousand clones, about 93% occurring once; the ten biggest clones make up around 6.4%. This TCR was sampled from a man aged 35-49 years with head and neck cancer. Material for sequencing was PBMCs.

The CDR3 loop is CASSTGREINQPQHF. In nucleotides, the CDR3 is TGTGCCAGTAGTACGGGCAGGGAAATCAATCAGCCCCAGCATTTT. V gene TRBV19 combines with J gene TRBJ1-5, with D maybe TRBD1 (5 bases). The CDR3 sequence is 15 residues long. V was clipped by 4 bases and J by 3 bases, with 13 bases between them. Germline assignment: CDR1 LNHDA and CDR2 SQIVND (reference sequence).